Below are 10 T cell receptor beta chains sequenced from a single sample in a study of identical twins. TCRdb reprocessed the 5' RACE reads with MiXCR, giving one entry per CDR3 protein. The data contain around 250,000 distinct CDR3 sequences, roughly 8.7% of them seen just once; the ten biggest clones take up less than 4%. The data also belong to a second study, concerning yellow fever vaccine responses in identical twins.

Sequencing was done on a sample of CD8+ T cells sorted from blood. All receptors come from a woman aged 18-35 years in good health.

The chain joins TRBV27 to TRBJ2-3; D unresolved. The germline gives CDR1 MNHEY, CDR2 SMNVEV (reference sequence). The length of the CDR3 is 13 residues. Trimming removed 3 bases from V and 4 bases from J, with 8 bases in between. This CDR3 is CASSFGRSDTQYF. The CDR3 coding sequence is TGTGCCAGCAGTTTTGGGCGGTCAGATACGCAGTATTTT.

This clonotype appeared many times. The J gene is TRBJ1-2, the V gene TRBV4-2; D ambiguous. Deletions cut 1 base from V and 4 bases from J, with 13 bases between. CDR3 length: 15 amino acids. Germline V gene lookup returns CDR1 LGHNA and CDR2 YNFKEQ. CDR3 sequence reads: CASSQGRDPPYGYTF. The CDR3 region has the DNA TGTGCCAGCAGCCAAGGGAGAGACCCACCCTATGGCTACACCTTC.

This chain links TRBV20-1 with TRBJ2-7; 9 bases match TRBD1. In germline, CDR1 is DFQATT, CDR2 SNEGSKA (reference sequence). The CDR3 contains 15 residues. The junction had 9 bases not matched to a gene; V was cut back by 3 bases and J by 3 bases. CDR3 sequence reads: CSARDTGGRSYEQYF. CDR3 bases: TGCAGTGCTAGGGATACAGGGGGCCGGAGCTACGAGCAGTACTTC.

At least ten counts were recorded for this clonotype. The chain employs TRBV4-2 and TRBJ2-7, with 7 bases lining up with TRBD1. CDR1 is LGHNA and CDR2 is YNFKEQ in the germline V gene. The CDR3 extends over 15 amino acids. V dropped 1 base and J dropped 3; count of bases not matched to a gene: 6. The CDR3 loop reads CASSQGEGGSYEQYF. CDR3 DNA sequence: TGTGCCAGCAGCCAAGGAGAAGGGGGCAGCTACGAGCAGTACTTC.

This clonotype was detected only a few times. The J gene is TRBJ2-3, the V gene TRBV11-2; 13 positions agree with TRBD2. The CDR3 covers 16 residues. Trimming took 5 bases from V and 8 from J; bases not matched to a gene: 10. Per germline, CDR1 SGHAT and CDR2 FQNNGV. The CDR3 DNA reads TGTGCCAGCAGCCCCCCAGGGACTAGCGGGGCACTTACGCAGTATTTT. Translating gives CASSPPGTSGALTQYF.

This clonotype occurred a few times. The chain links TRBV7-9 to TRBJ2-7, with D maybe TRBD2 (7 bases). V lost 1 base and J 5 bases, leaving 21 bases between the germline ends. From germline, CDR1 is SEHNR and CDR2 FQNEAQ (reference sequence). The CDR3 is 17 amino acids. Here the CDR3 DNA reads TGTGCCAGCAGCTTAGGTCCTGGGGGGGGCCGCTTCGACGAGCAGTACTTC. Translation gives CASSLGPGGGRFDEQYF.

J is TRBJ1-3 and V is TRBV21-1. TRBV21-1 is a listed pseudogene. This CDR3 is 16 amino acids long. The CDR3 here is CASSKAIRALGNTIYF. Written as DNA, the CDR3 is TGTGCCAGCAGCAAAGCGATTCGTGCCCTTGGAAACACCATATATTTT.

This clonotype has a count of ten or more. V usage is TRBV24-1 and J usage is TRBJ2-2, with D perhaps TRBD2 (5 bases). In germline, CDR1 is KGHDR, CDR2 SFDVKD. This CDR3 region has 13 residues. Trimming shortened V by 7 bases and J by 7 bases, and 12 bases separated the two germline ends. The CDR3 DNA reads TGTGCCACCAGGGACTCCGCAGGCGGGGAGCTGTTTTTT. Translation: CATRDSAGGELFF.

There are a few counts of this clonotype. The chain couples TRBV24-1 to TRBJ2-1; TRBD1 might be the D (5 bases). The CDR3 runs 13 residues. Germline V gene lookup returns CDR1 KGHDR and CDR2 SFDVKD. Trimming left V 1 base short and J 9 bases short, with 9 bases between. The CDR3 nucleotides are TGTGCCACCAGTGATTTACGTAGGGGTGAGCAGTTCTTC. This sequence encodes CATSDLRRGEQFF.

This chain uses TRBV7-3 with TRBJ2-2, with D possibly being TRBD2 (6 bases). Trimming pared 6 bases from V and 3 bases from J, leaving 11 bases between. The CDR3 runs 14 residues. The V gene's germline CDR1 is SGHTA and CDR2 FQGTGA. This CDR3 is CASRDSGDTGELFF. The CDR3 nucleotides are TGTGCCAGCAGAGATAGCGGAGACACCGGGGAGCTGTTTTTT.